A selection of T cell receptor beta chains follows, all from one sample in a study of blood T cells in healthy people across ages. Each CDR3 protein is one row after TCRdb ran MiXCR on the 5' RACE reads. Found here are about 2 million distinct CDR3 sequences, about 50% of them singletons; the top ten hold approximately 2%. The sequenced material came from blood. The receptors stem from a woman aged 40 to 49 in good health. CDR3s include the opening cysteine and the closing phenylalanine or tryptophan. Fields, in order: clone size, V gene, D gene, J gene, CDR3 DNA, CDR3 protein. D genes are given only for firm matches. Size is omitted from some rows. Given values are once, few, many or a class for expanded clones.

-,TRBV7-2,-,TRBJ2-1,TGTGCCAGCGGCCTCACTAGGGGGGGGGCGGTCTACAATGGGCAGTTCTTC,CASGLTRGGAVYNGQFF
-,TRBV3-1,TRBD1,TRBJ2-1,TGTGCATCGGGACAGGGGCTTTTCAGTGAGCAGTTCTTC,CASGQGLFSEQFF
-,TRBV4-3,-,TRBJ2-2,TGCGCCAGCAGCCAAGAAGGGCCACCCGGGGAGCTGTTTTTT,CASSQEGPPGELFF
-,TRBV20-1,TRBD2,TRBJ2-5,TGCAGTGCTAAACGCGGACTAGCGTGGGAGACCCAGTACTTC,CSAKRGLAWETQYF
-,TRBV29-1,-,TRBJ1-1,TGCAGCGCCCTAGGTTCTGACTCGACAGGTACTGAAGCTTTCTTT,CSALGSDSTGTEAFF
-,TRBV5-1,-,TRBJ2-5,TGCGCCAGCAGGGCACAGGGTCGGGGTCAAGAGACCCAGTACTTC,CASRAQGRGQETQYF
few,TRBV6-5,-,TRBJ1-1,TGTGCCAGCACCCCCGAAGCGTCCGGGGAAACTGAAGCTTTCTTT,CASTPEASGETEAFF
-,TRBV6-2/TRBV6-3,-,TRBJ2-3,TGTGCCAGCAGACCAAGTAGGGAAGATACGCAGTATTTT,CASRPSREDTQYF
-,TRBV19,-,TRBJ2-1,TGTGCCAGCGGCAGGGTGTCGGGGCGTGTACTTGAGCAGTTCTTC,CASGRVSGRVLEQFF
-,TRBV18,-,TRBJ2-6,TGTGCCAGCTCACCACCGTTGTCCTCTGGGGCCAACGTCCTGACTTTC,CASSPPLSSGANVLTF
few,TRBV20-1,-,TRBJ2-1,TGCAGTGCTCACCGGGACACCTCAGGCGATGAGCAGTTCTTC,CSAHRDTSGDEQFF
once,TRBV6-6,TRBD2,TRBJ2-7,TGTGCCAGCAGTCCTTTAGCGGGAAACGAGCAGTACTTC,CASSPLAGNEQYF
-,TRBV12-3/TRBV12-4,-,TRBJ2-5,TGTGCCAGCAGTTTAGCAGGGAGTGGGGAGGCCCAGTACTTC,CASSLAGSGEAQYF
few,TRBV21-1,-,TRBJ2-1,TGTGCCACCCCCATCCCAGGACAGGGCTACAATGAGCAGTTCTTC,CATPIPGQGYNEQFF
-,TRBV6-2/TRBV6-3,TRBD2,TRBJ2-1,TGTGCCAGCAGTTACGGGACTAGCGGACCCAATGAGCAGTTCTTC,CASSYGTSGPNEQFF
once,TRBV6-2/TRBV6-3,-,TRBJ1-6,TGTGCCAGCAGTCAGGACTTTACTTCACCCCTCCACTTT,CASSQDFTSPLHF
-,TRBV28,TRBD2,TRBJ2-1,TGTGCCAGCAGTTTTAGGGTAGCGGGGGTCTACAATGAGCAGTTCTTC,CASSFRVAGVYNEQFF
few,TRBV20-1,-,TRBJ1-2,TGCAGTGCTAGGGACGGAGCTAACTATGGCTACACCTTC,CSARDGANYGYTF
many,TRBV27,-,TRBJ2-3,TGTGCCAGCAGCTTCGTGGGAGATACGCAGTATTTT,CASSFVGDTQYF
-,TRBV7-2,TRBD1,TRBJ2-6,TGTGCCAGCAGCTTAGGCCGGGACAGTATTTCGGTTGGGGCCAACGTCCTGACTTTC,CASSLGRDSISVGANVLTF
-,TRBV11-2,TRBD1,TRBJ1-2,TGTGCCAGTACGGGACAGGGTTCTCATGGCTACACCTTC,CASTGQGSHGYTF
-,TRBV15,-,TRBJ1-6,TGTGCCACCAGCAGAGAGAGGCAGGGGCATTCACCCCTCCACTTT,CATSRERQGHSPLHF
-,TRBV4-2,TRBD1,TRBJ1-6,TGTGCCAGCAGCCAAGAACCCCCGGACAGGGAAGTTTCACCCCTCCACTTT,CASSQEPPDREVSPLHF
-,TRBV20-1,TRBD2,TRBJ2-3,TGCAGTGCTCTCCCACATAGCGGGGTTACAGATACGCAGTATTTT,CSALPHSGVTDTQYF
-,TRBV29-1,-,TRBJ2-2,TGCAGCGTTGATAGTCGGGTGCCCGGGGAGCTGTTTTTT,CSVDSRVPGELFF
-,TRBV6-2/TRBV6-3,-,TRBJ1-1,TGTGCCAGCAGAGCCGGGTCAGGGCTCTCTGAAGCTTTCTTT,CASRAGSGLSEAFF
-,TRBV6-5,-,TRBJ1-4,TGTGCCAGCAGTTACGACAGTCAAGAAAAACTGTTTTTT,CASSYDSQEKLFF
-,TRBV5-4,TRBD1,TRBJ2-4,TGTGCCAGCAGCTCCCGGACAGGGGGCTTTTCCAAAAACATTCAGTACTTC,CASSSRTGGFSKNIQYF
-,TRBV11-2,-,TRBJ2-7,TGTGCCAGCGGCTTATGGGGCTACGAGCAGTACTTC,CASGLWGYEQYF